This T cell receptor (beta chain) was identified in a study of CXCR3-negative and CXCR3-positive naive CD8 T cells. The authors made the TRB cDNA libraries by 5' RACE using UMI labels. TCRdb reprocessed the 5' RACE reads; each CDR3 protein has one entry and no DNA is given. This sample contains tens of thousands of distinct CDR3 sequences. This CDR3 is 15 amino acids long. Germline-derived CDR1 and CDR2 are SGHTA and FQGTGA. The sample taken for sequencing was naive CXCR3- CD8+ T cells from blood. Subset described: CD45RO-CCR7+CD27+CD95- naive CD8+ T cells lacking CXCR3 (TNR3-). The TCR comes from a human donor in good health. Some clones in this sample may be carry-over from other donors' samples. The rearrangement joins TRBV7-3 to TRBJ1-1; as DNA is missing, the TRBD1 call by TCRdb cannot be tested. The CDR3 loop reads CASSSNRGLDTEAFF.